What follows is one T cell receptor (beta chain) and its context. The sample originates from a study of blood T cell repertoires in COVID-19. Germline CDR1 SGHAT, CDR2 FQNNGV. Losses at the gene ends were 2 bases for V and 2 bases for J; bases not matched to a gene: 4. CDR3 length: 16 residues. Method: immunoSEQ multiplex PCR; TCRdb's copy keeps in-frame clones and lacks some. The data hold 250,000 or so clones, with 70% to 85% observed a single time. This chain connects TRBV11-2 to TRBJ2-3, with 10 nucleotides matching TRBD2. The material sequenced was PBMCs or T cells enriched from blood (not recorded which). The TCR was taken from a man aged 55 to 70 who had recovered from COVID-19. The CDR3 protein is CASSLPSGGITDTQYF. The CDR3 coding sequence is TGTGCCAGCAGCTTACCTAGCGGGGGTATCACAGATACGCAGTATTTT.